Each of the 8 T cell receptor beta chains below was sequenced from the same sample in a study of blood T cell repertoires in COVID-19. The repertoire was sequenced with immunoSEQ multiplex PCR; TCRdb's copy has only in-frame clones and lacks some. Of roughly 20,000 clones listed, roughly 86% are singletons. The source material was peripheral blood. The receptors shown here come from a human donor in a cohort sampled during active COVID-19.

This clone turned up a few times. The rearrangement uses TRBV6-1 and TRBJ1-1; the D gene is possibly TRBD1 (5 bases). The CDR3 is 16 amino acids. Between the trimmed V and J ends, which lost 0 bases and 2 bases, there was a span of 13 bases. Germline V gene lookup returns CDR1 MNHNS and CDR2 SASEGT. CDR3 sequence (DNA): TGTGCCAGCAGTGAAGCAGTAGGGGCGAGAAACACTGAAGCTTTCTTT. Translating gives CASSEAVGARNTEAFF.

J is TRBJ1-2 and V is TRBV15, with a tentative D call TRBD1 (6 bases). Trimming stripped 3 bases from V and 0 bases from J, with 8 bases between. The length of the CDR3 is 14 residues. The germline V gene encodes CDR1 LNHNV and CDR2 YYDKDF (reference sequence). In DNA, the CDR3 is TGTGCCACCAGCAGGGACAGAGCTAACTATGGCTACACCTTC. Translating gives CATSRDRANYGYTF. The full variable domain, with the rest looked up from reference TRBV15 and TRBJ1-2, is DAMVIQNPRYQVTQFGKPVTLSCSQTLNHNVMYWYQQKSSQAPKLLFHYYDKDFNNEADTPDNFQSRRPNTSFCFLDIRSPGLGDTAMYLCATSRDRANYGYTFGSGTRLTVV.

This chain links TRBV27 with TRBJ2-1; D may be TRBD2 (6 bases). Germline CDR1 reads MNHEY; CDR2 reads SMNVEV (reference sequence). The CDR3 totals 15 residues. V was trimmed by 4 bases and J by 9 bases, leaving 19 bases between them. CDR3 sequence (DNA): TGTGCCAGCAGTTCATCCGGGGAGGAATGGGCTGAGCAGTTCTTC. Translation: CASSSSGEEWAEQFF.

This chain links TRBV30 with TRBJ2-1, with 9 bases fitting TRBD2. V dropped 7 bases and J dropped 6; count of bases not matched to a gene: 13. Germline loops: CDR1 GTSNPN, CDR2 SVGIG (reference sequence). The CDR3 spans 15 residues. CDR3 coding DNA: TGTGCCTTCGAAAACCCCAGCGGGGGGACCAATGAGCAGTTCTTC. Its translation: CAFENPSGGTNEQFF.

By share, this clone ranks as medium-sized. The chain uses TRBV4-2 and TRBJ2-1, with TRBD2 matching 7 bases. CDR1 LGHNA and CDR2 YNFKEQ come from the germline V gene. The CDR3 contains 16 residues. V shed 0 bases, J shed 7 bases, and the junction held 9 bases outside the gene matches. This chain's CDR3 is CASSQDFPGGKNEQFF. CDR3 DNA: TGTGCCAGCAGCCAAGATTTTCCCGGGGGGAAAAATGAGCAGTTCTTC.

CDR3 sequence reads: CASSATGPTEAFF. The CDR3 DNA follows: TGTGCCAGCAGTGCCACAGGGCCCACTGAAGCTTTCTTT. The chain has TRBV27 and TRBJ1-1; the D gene is possibly TRBD1 (6 bases). The germline CDR1 and CDR2 sequences are MNHEY and SMNVEV (reference sequence). This CDR3 has 13 amino acids. Trimming took 5 bases from V and 4 from J, leaving 11 bases between them.

The chain has TRBV7-9 and TRBJ2-1, with 7 bases aligning to TRBD2. The CDR3 has 19 residues. Trimming at V came to 1 base and at J to 3 bases, leaving 15 bases not matched to a gene. From germline, CDR1 is SEHNR and CDR2 FQNEAQ (reference sequence). The CDR3 DNA reads as TGTGCCAGCAGCTTAGGGGTTCGGCTAGCGGACCGGTTCTACAATGAGCAGTTCTTC. It is translated as CASSLGVRLADRFYNEQFF.

V gene TRBV27 combines with J gene TRBJ2-7, with TRBD1 as a possible D gene (6 bases). Trimming pared 3 bases from V and 6 bases from J, leaving 15 bases between. The length of the CDR3 is 14 residues. CDR1 is MNHEY and CDR2 is SMNVEV in the germline V gene (reference sequence). CDR3 amino acids: CASSFTLGQSEQYF. The CDR3 nucleotides are TGTGCCAGCAGTTTTACTCTAGGACAGTCCGAGCAGTACTTC.